The 24 T cell receptor beta chains presented below share a single source sample, sequenced in a study of blood T cell repertoires in COVID-19. Sequenced by immunoSEQ multiplex PCR; TCRdb stores in-frame clones only, minus some. The repertoire holds 60,000 to 85,000 clones, under 95% seen once, with 1.4% to 1.5% in the top ten. The sample was peripheral blood. The receptors come from a middle-aged man with acute or convalescent COVID-19.

The V call is TRBV28, the J call TRBJ1-1, with no clear D. Looked up from germline, CDR1 is MDHEN and CDR2 is SYDVKM. Trimming stripped 4 bases from V and 5 bases from J, with 8 bases between. The CDR3 runs 12 residues. The CDR3 loop is CASSSPGTEAFF. In DNA form, the CDR3 reads TGTGCCAGCAGTTCACCCGGGACTGAAGCTTTCTTT.

The chain joins TRBV30 to TRBJ2-1, with 11 bases aligning to TRBD2. The junction had 7 bases not matched to a gene; V was cut back by 2 bases and J by 10 bases. The CDR3 is 14 amino acids. The germline V gene encodes CDR1 GTSNPN and CDR2 SVGIG (reference sequence). CDR3 sequence (DNA): TGTGCCTGGAGTATTGTACTAGCGGGAGCGGAGCAGTTCTTC. Its translation: CAWSIVLAGAEQFF. Supplemented by reference TRBV30 and TRBJ2-1, the full variable domain reads SQTIHQWPATLVQPVGSPLSLECTVEGTSNPNLYWYRQAAGRGLQLLFYSVGIGQISSEVPQNLSASRPQDRQFILSSKKLLLSDSGFYLCAWSIVLAGAEQFFGPGTRLTVL.

The chain couples TRBV7-9 to TRBJ2-3, with 8 bases aligning to TRBD2. CDR1 is SEHNR and CDR2 is FQNEAQ in the germline V gene (reference sequence). V lost 4 bases to trimming and J lost 5 bases; unmatched junction nucleotides: 2. The CDR3 covers 13 residues. The CDR3 region is CASSSGLGDTQYF. CDR3 bases: TGTGCCAGCAGCTCGGGACTAGGAGATACGCAGTATTTT. Filled out from reference TRBV7-9 and TRBJ2-3, the complete variable domain reads DTGVSQNPRHKITKRGQNVTFRCDPISEHNRLYWYRQTLGQGPEFLTYFQNEAQLEKSRLLSDRFSAERPKGSFSTLEIQRTEQGDSAMYLCASSSGLGDTQYFGPGTRLTVL.

This clone was seen only once. This chain connects TRBV7-2 to TRBJ1-6; the D is unclear. Germline V lookup: CDR1 SGHTA, CDR2 FQGNSA. The CDR3 is 16 amino acids. Deletions cut 4 bases from V and 9 bases from J, with 19 bases between. The DNA of the CDR3 is TGTGCCAGCAGCTCGCGAGTGGGGAGTTTGGGTTCACCCCTCCACTTT. This codes for CASSSRVGSLGSPLHF. Full variable domain (remainder filled in from reference TRBV7-2 and TRBJ1-6): GAGVSQSPSNKVTEKGKDVELRCDPISGHTALYWYRQSLGQGLEFLIYFQGNSAPDKSGLPSDRFSAERTGGSVSTLTIQRTQQEDSAVYLCASSSRVGSLGSPLHFGNGTRLTVT.

The V call is TRBV9, the J call TRBJ2-3, with 7 bases lining up with TRBD2. Trimming took 0 bases from V and 4 from J; bases not matched to a gene: 5. CDR3 size: 15 residues. CDR1 is SGDLS, CDR2 YYNGEE, per germline. The CDR3 loop is CASSVAGGIADTQYF. The CDR3 DNA reads TGTGCCAGCAGCGTAGCGGGAGGAATCGCAGATACGCAGTATTTT. Supplemented by reference TRBV9 and TRBJ2-3, the full variable domain reads DSGVTQTPKHLITATGQRVTLRCSPRSGDLSVYWYQQSLDQGLQFLIQYYNGEERAKGNILERFSAQQFPDLHSELNLSSLELGDSALYFCASSVAGGIADTQYFGPGTRLTVL.

The CDR3 sequence is CATSVQNTGELFF. CDR3 sequence (DNA): TGTGCCACCAGTGTACAGAACACCGGGGAGCTGTTTTTT. The V and J genes are TRBV24-1 and TRBJ2-2, with D unclear. Per germline, CDR1 KGHDR and CDR2 SFDVKD. The CDR3 runs to 13 residues. Deletions cut 5 bases from V and 1 base from J, with 4 bases between.

This clone was seen a handful of times. The rearrangement links TRBV10-2 to TRBJ1-6; D not resolved. Germline V gives CDR1 WSHSY, CDR2 SAAADI. V lost 2 bases to trimming and J lost 9 bases, with 14 bases between them. The CDR3 consists of 15 residues. CDR3 DNA sequence: TGCGCCAGCAGTGAGCTCGGAGGGTCAAGTTCACCCCTCCACTTT. Translated: CASSELGGSSSPLHF.

CDR3 DNA sequence: TGTGCCAGCAGCAAACAGGCAGGGGTACAGCCCCAGCATTTT. Amino acids: CASSKQAGVQPQHF. This chain joins TRBV21-1 and TRBJ1-5; the table's D call of TRBD1 was not tested on the DNA. TRBV21-1 corresponds to a pseudogene. The CDR3 has 14 residues.

This chain links TRBV7-8 with TRBJ2-7; D is possibly TRBD2 (5 bases). V lost 5 bases and J lost 8, with 16 bases in between. CDR1 is SGHVS and CDR2 is FQNEAQ in the germline V gene. The CDR3 is made up of 13 amino acids. This chain's CDR3 is CASSPAETGKQYV. CDR3 bases: TGTGCCAGCAGCCCAGCCGAAACGGGGAAGCAGTACGTC.

The chain combines TRBV27 with TRBJ2-5, with a possible D match to TRBD1 (6 bases). This CDR3 has 15 amino acids. Germline-derived CDR1 and CDR2 are MNHEY and SMNVEV (reference sequence). Trimming pared 5 bases from V and 4 bases from J, leaving 17 bases between. In DNA, the CDR3 is TGTGCCAGCAGTGAAACAGGGTCTGGGCGAGAGACCCAGTACTTC. It is translated as CASSETGSGRETQYF.

This chain joins TRBV30 and TRBJ2-5; D gene ambiguous. Germline V gene sequence: CDR1 GTSNPN, CDR2 SVGIG (reference sequence). There are 13 residues in the CDR3. The CDR3 DNA reads as TGTGCTTCAGAAGGCTCGGCGAGGGAGACCCAGTACTTC. It translates to CASEGSARETQYF.

This clone is a singleton in its sample. The V and J genes are TRBV7-2 and TRBJ1-2; the match to TRBD1 covers 7 bases. V dropped 1 base and J dropped 1; count of bases not matched to a gene: 3. CDR3 length: 15 amino acids. Germline V gene lookup returns CDR1 SGHTA and CDR2 FQGNSA. CDR3 residues: CASSLGQGVNYGYTF. The CDR3 DNA reads TGTGCCAGCAGCTTAGGCCAGGGGGTTAACTATGGCTACACCTTC.

The rearrangement uses TRBV11-2 and TRBJ2-1, with TRBD2 identical over 8 bases. The CDR3 totals 15 residues. The germline CDR1 and CDR2 sequences are SGHAT and FQNNGV. With V trimmed by 5 bases and J by 8 bases, 11 bases remained unmatched. Here the CDR3 reads CASSPVAGGRYEQFF. The CDR3 DNA is TGTGCCAGCAGCCCCGTGGCGGGAGGACGGTATGAGCAGTTCTTC.

The chain employs TRBV28 and TRBJ1-1; D is ambiguous. V shed 5 bases and J shed 4 bases, with 11 bases lying between them. This CDR3 has 13 residues. Germline-derived CDR1 and CDR2 are MDHEN and SYDVKM. The CDR3: CASSPSYPTEAFF. In DNA, the CDR3 is TGTGCCAGCAGTCCCTCTTATCCCACTGAAGCTTTCTTT.

This clone was detected once. The V and J genes are TRBV19 and TRBJ2-5; 7 bases fit TRBD1. V lost 3 bases, J lost 6 bases, and 7 bases stayed unmatched. The CDR3 length is 14 residues. Germline assignment: CDR1 LNHDA and CDR2 SQIVND (reference sequence). The DNA for the CDR3 is TGTGCCAGTAGTATTCAAGGGGGCGGACAGACCCAGTACTTC. This gives the protein CASSIQGGGQTQYF. Full variable domain (outside the CDR3, taken from reference TRBV19 and TRBJ2-5): DGGITQSPKYLFRKEGQNVTLSCEQNLNHDAMYWYRQDPGQGLRLIYYSQIVNDFQKGDIAEGYSVSREKKESFPLTVTSAQKNPTAFYLCASSIQGGGQTQYFGPGTRLLVL.

V usage is TRBV10-1 and J usage is TRBJ2-3, with a possible D match to TRBD1 (5 bases). Between the trimmed V and J ends, which lost 4 bases and 3 bases, there was a span of 8 bases. The CDR3 runs to 13 residues. Germline CDR1 is WNHNN and CDR2 is SYGVQD (reference sequence). The CDR3, as DNA: TGCGCCAGCAGTGTGCAGGGTACAGATACGCAGTATTTT. Protein product: CASSVQGTDTQYF.

CDR3 nucleotides: TGTGCCAGCAGCTCTGGGCGGACAGGGAGGAACACTGAAGCTTTCTTT. Protein: CASSSGRTGRNTEAFF. The V gene is TRBV5-5, the J gene TRBJ1-1; the match to TRBD1 covers 8 bases. The CDR3 is 16 amino acids. Germline CDR1 and CDR2: SGHKS and YYEKEE (reference sequence). The V segment lost 3 bases and the J segment 1 base; nucleotides outside the gene matches: 8.

The genes are TRBV10-1 and TRBJ2-5, with TRBD1 matching over 7 bases. Unmatched junction bases numbered 7, after V lost 6 bases and J lost 3 bases. Germline V gives CDR1 WNHNN, CDR2 SYGVQD (reference sequence). The CDR3 is 14 residues long. CDR3 residues: CASSQTGMEETQYF. In DNA form, the CDR3 reads TGCGCCAGCAGCCAGACAGGGATGGAAGAGACCCAGTACTTC.

This chain joins TRBV7-2 and TRBJ2-7, with 11 bases fitting TRBD1. The germline CDR1 and CDR2 sequences are SGHTA and FQGNSA. The CDR3 runs 15 residues. Trimming at V came to 1 base and at J to 4 bases, leaving 3 bases not matched to a gene. The CDR3 region has the DNA TGTGCCAGCAGCTTAGAGGACAGGGGGCCTTACGAGCAGTACGTC. Translation: CASSLEDRGPYEQYV.

CDR3 coding DNA: TGTGCCAGCGGACAGGGGGAGACCCAGTACTTC. Protein: CASGQGETQYF. The V and J genes are TRBV12-3 or TRBV12-4 and TRBJ2-5, with TRBD1 identical over 9 bases. The CDR3 is made up of 11 amino acids. The junction had 0 bases not matched to a gene; V was cut back by 8 bases and J by 5 bases.

The chain carries TRBV9 and TRBJ2-5; a weak D match, TRBD2 (5 bases). CDR1 is SGDLS and CDR2 is YYNGEE in the germline V gene. This CDR3 is built from 16 residues. The V end was cut by 0 bases, the J end by 4 bases, with 16 bases between. CDR3 amino acids: CASSVGLRELGETQYF. The CDR3 DNA follows: TGTGCCAGCAGCGTAGGTCTCCGGGAATTGGGAGAGACCCAGTACTTC.

The V gene is TRBV2, the J gene TRBJ2-6, with 7 bases lining up with TRBD2. The V and J ends lost 4 bases and 1 base, in that order; junction bases with no gene match: 7. Germline CDR1 and CDR2: SNHLY and FYNNEI. This CDR3 region has 17 residues. CDR3 region: CASSGEGLRSGANVLTF. CDR3 nucleotide sequence: TGTGCCAGCAGTGGGGAGGGGTTACGGTCTGGGGCCAACGTCCTGACTTTC.

The chain joins TRBV19 to TRBJ1-1, with 8 bases fitting TRBD1. Trimming at V came to 3 bases and at J to 4 bases, leaving 7 bases not matched to a gene. Germline loops: CDR1 LNHDA, CDR2 SQIVND (reference sequence). The CDR3 covers 15 residues. The CDR3 nucleotides are TGTGCCAGTAGTATCCGGACAGGGTTAGTCACTGAAGCTTTCTTT. Protein product: CASSIRTGLVTEAFF. Drawing the rest from reference TRBV19 and TRBJ1-1, the complete variable domain is DGGITQSPKYLFRKEGQNVTLSCEQNLNHDAMYWYRQDPGQGLRLIYYSQIVNDFQKGDIAEGYSVSREKKESFPLTVTSAQKNPTAFYLCASSIRTGLVTEAFFGQGTRLTVV.

The chain has TRBV6-2 or TRBV6-3 and TRBJ1-2; D is undetermined. The CDR3 runs to 14 residues. Germline V gene data show CDR1 as MNHEY and CDR2 as SVGEGT. Trimming stripped 5 bases from V and 0 bases from J, with 10 bases between. This CDR3 reads CASSRAGSNYGYTF. The CDR3 nucleotides read TGTGCCAGCAGTCGGGCGGGGTCTAACTATGGCTACACCTTC.